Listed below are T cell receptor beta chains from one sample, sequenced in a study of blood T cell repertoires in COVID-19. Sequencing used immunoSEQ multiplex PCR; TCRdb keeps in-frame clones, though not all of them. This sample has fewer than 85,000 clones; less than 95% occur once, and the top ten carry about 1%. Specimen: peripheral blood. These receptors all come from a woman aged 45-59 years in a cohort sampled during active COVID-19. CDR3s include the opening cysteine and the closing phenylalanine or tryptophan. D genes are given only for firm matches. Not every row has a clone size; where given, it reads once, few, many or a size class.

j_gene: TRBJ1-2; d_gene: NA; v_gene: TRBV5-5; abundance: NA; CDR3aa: CASSLAGNYGYTF; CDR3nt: TGTGCCAGCAGCTTGGCCGGGAACTATGGCTACACCTTC
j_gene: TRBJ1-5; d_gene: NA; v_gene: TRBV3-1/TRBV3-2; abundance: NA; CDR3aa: CASSQMTNQPQHF; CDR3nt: TGTGCCAGCAGCCAAATGACTAATCAGCCCCAGCATTTT
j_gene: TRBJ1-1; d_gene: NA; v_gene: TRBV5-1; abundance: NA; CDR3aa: CASSLAGEPTEAFF; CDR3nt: TGCGCCAGCAGCTTGGCCGGGGAGCCCACTGAAGCTTTCTTT
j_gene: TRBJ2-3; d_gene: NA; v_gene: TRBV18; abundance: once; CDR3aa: CASSSQREQYF; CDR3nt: TGTGCCAGCTCATCACAGAGGGAGCAGTATTTT
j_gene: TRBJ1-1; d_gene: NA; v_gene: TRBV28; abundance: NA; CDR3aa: CASTGGTEAFF; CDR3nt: TGTGCCAGCACGGGAGGCACTGAAGCTTTCTTT
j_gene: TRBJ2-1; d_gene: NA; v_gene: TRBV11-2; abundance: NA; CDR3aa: CASSVPAGVDNEQFF; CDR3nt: TGTGCCAGCAGCGTTCCGGCGGGTGTTGACAATGAGCAGTTCTTC
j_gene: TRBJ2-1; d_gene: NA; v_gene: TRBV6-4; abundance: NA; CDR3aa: CASSDSTSNEQFF; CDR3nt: TGTGCCAGCAGTGACTCGACTAGCAATGAGCAGTTCTTC
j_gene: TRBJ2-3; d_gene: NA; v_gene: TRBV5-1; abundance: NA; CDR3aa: CASSQVGGPADTQYF; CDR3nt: TGCGCCAGCAGCCAAGTGGGGGGGCCAGCAGATACGCAGTATTTT
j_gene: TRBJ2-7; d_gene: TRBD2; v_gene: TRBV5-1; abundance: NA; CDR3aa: CASSFMAGGEQYF; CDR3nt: TGCGCCAGCAGCTTCATGGCGGGAGGCGAGCAGTACTTC
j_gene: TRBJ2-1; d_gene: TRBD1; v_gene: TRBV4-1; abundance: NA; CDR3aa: CASSQGETGGLGSSYNEQFF; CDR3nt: TGCGCCAGCAGCCAAGGGGAGACAGGGGGCCTAGGGAGCTCCTACAATGAGCAGTTCTTC
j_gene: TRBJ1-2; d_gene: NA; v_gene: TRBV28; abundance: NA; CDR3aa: CASRSNYGYTF; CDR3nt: TGTGCCAGCAGATCAAACTATGGCTACACCTTC
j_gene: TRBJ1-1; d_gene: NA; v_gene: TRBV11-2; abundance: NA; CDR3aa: CASSLKRNTEAFF; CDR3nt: TGTGCCAGCAGCTTAAAGAGAAACACTGAAGCTTTCTTT
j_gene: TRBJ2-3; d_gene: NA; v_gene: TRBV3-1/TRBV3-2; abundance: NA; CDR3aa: CASSPSRLSGLTQYF; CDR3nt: TGTGCCAGCAGCCCGAGTCGGTTGAGTGGACTTACGCAGTATTTT
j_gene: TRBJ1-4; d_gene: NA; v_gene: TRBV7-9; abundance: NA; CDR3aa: CASSERTGGEDEKLFF; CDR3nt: TGTGCCAGCAGCGAAAGGACCGGAGGGGAGGATGAAAAACTGTTTTTT
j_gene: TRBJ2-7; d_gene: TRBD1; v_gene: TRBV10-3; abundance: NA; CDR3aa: CAISEPRQGANGEQYF; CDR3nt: TGTGCCATCAGTGAGCCCAGACAGGGGGCTAACGGTGAGCAGTACTTC
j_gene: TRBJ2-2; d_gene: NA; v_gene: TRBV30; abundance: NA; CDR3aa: CALNGHAGELFF; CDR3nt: TGTGCCCTTAATGGGCATGCCGGGGAGCTGTTTTTT
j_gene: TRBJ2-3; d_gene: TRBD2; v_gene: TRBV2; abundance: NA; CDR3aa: CASIRPGLAVLTDTQYF; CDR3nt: TGTGCCAGCATTCGCCCGGGACTAGCCGTACTCACAGATACGCAGTATTTT
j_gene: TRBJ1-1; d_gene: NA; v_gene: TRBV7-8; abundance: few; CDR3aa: CASSLAQAFSMNTEAFF; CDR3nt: TGTGCCAGCAGCTTAGCACAGGCTTTTTCTATGAACACTGAAGCTTTCTTT
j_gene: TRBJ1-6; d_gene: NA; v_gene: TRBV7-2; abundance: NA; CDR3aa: CASSSRAVGQGPLHF; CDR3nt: TGTGCCAGCAGCTCCCGGGCGGTGGGGCAGGGACCCCTCCACTTT
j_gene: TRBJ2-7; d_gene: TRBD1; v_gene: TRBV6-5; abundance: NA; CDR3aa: CASSSVDRAEQYF; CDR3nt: TGTGCCAGCAGCTCCGTGGACAGGGCCGAGCAGTACTTC
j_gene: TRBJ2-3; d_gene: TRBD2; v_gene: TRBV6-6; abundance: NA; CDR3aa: CASTDSGASTDTQYF; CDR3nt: TGTGCCAGCACCGACAGCGGGGCTAGCACAGATACGCAGTATTTT
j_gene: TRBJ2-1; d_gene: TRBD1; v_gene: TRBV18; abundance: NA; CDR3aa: CASSPGTGDFF; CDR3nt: TGTGCCAGCTCTCCCGGGACAGGGGACTTCTTC
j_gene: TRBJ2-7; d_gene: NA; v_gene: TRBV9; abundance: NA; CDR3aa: CASSVRPSANEQYF; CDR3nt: TGTGCCAGCAGCGTTCGCCCTAGCGCAAACGAGCAGTACTTC
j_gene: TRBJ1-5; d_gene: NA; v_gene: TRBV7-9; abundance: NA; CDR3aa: CASSLKTEGGNQPQHF; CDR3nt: TGTGCCAGCAGCTTAAAGACAGAGGGGGGCAATCAGCCCCAGCATTTT
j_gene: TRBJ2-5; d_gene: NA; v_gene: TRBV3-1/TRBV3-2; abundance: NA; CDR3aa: CASSQVREETQYF; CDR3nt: TGTGCCAGCAGCCAAGTACGAGAGGAGACCCAGTACTTC
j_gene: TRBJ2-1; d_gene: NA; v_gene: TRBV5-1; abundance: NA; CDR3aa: CASSSSSAYNEQFF; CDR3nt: TGCGCCAGCAGCTCGTCTAGCGCCTACAATGAGCAGTTCTTC
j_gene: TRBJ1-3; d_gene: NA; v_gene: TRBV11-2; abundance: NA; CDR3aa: CASSLVDTGNTIYF; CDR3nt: TGTGCCAGCAGCTTAGTAGATACTGGAAACACCATATATTTT
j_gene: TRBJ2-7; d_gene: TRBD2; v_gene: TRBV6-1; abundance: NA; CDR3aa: CASSVGTSGSIYEQYF; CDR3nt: TGTGCCAGCAGTGTCGGGACTAGCGGGTCGATTTACGAGCAGTACTTC
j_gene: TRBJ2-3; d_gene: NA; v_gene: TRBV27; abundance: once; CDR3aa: CASSSRLDTQYF; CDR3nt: TGTGCCAGCAGTTCCCGGTTAGATACGCAGTATTTT
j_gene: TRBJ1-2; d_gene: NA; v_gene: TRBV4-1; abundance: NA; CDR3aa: CASSQDVTKPSYGYTF; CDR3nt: TGCGCCAGCAGCCAAGATGTGACTAAGCCCAGCTATGGCTACACCTTC
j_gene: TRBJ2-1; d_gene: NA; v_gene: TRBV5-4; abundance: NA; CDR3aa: CASSFGQGNEQFF; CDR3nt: TGTGCCAGCAGCTTTGGGCAGGGCAATGAGCAGTTCTTC
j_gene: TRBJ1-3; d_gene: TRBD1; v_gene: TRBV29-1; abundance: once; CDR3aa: CSGSTGGLGRNTIYF; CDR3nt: TGCAGCGGATCGACAGGGGGCTTAGGTCGAAACACCATATATTTT
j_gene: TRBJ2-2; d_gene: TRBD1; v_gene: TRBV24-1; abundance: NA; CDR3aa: CATRGQGGTGELFF; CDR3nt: TGTGCCACCAGGGGACAGGGGGGCACCGGGGAGCTGTTTTTT
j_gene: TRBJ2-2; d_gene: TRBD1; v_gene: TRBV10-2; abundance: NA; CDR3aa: CASNTGQDNTGELFF; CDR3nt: TGCGCCAGCAATACGGGACAGGACAACACCGGGGAGCTGTTTTTT
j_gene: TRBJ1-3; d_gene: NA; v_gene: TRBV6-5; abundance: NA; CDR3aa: CASSYSGAGNTIYF; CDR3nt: TGTGCCAGCAGTTACTCGGGCGCTGGAAACACCATATATTTT
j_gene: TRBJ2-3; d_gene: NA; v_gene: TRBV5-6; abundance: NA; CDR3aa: CASSLGGDTQYF; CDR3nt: TGTGCCAGCAGCTTGGGAGGGGATACGCAGTATTTT
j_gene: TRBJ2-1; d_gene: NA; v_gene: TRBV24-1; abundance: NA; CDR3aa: CATGGNSSYNEQFF; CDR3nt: TGTGCCACCGGGGGGAACAGCTCCTACAATGAGCAGTTCTTC
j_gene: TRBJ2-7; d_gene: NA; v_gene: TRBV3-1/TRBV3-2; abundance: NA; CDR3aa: CASSQTSWELTFYDYEQYF; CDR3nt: TGTGCCAGCAGCCAGACTAGTTGGGAGTTGACCTTCTACGACTACGAGCAGTACTTC
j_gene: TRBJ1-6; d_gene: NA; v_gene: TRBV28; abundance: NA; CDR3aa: CASRSPGVYNSPLHF; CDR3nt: TGTGCCAGCAGATCTCCGGGGGTTTATAATTCACCCCTCCACTTT
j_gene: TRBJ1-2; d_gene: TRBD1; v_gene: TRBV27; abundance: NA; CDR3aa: CASSAYRDSSNYGYTF; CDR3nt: TGTGCCAGCAGTGCATACCGGGACAGCTCTAACTATGGCTACACCTTC
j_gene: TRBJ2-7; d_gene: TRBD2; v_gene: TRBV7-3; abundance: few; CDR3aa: CASSPKLREGHGEQYF; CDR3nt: TGTGCCAGCAGCCCAAAGTTGCGGGAGGGCCACGGCGAGCAGTACTTC
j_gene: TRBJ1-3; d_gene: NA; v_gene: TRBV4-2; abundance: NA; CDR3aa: CASSPPGRRGAGNTIYF; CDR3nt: TGTGCCAGCAGCCCGCCTGGCCGACGAGGCGCAGGAAACACCATATATTTT
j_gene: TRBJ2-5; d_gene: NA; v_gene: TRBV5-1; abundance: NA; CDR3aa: CASSRDFQETQYF; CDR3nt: TGCGCCAGCAGTCGGGACTTCCAAGAGACCCAGTACTTC
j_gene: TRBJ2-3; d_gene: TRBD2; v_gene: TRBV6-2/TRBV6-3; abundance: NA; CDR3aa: CASSYETSGRRGTDTQYF; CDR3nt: TGTGCCAGCAGTTACGAGACTAGCGGGAGAAGAGGGACAGATACGCAGTATTTT
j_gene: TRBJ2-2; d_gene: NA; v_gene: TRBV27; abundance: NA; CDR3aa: CASSARTNTGELFF; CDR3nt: TGTGCCAGCAGTGCGAGGACAAACACCGGGGAGCTGTTTTTT
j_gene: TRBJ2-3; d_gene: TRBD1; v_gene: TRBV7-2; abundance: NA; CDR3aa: CASSGIFGTGTNTQYF; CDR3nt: TGTGCCAGCAGCGGGATTTTCGGGACAGGTACAAATACGCAGTATTTT
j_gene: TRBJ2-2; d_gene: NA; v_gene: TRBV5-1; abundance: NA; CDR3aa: CASSNQGGELFF; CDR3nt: TGCGCCAGCAGTAATCAGGGTGGGGAGCTGTTTTTT
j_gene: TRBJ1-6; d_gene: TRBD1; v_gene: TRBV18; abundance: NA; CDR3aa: CASSPNARGRINSPLHF; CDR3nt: TGTGCCAGCTCACCAAATGCCAGGGGGCGGATTAATTCACCCCTCCACTTT
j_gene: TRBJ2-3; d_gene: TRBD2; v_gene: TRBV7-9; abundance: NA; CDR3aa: CASSLTSGRTDTQYF; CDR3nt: TGTGCCAGCAGCTTAACTAGCGGGAGGACAGATACGCAGTATTTT
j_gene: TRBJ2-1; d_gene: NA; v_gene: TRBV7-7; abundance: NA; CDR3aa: CASSSLQTDYDEQFF; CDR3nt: TGTGCCAGCAGCTCACTCCAGACAGATTATGATGAGCAGTTCTTC